One sample yielded the 18 T cell receptor beta chains listed below, sequenced in a study of shared clonotypes between healthy human individuals. TCRdb's copy holds only in-frame clones and misses some; the assay was immunoSEQ multiplex PCR. The sample lists about a million clones, 65% to 80% occurring once. The specimen sequenced was memory CD4+ T cells sorted from blood. Noted subset: CD45RA-negative fraction. The receptors were gathered from a man between 18 and 29 years old in good health.

The chain joins TRBV7-2 to TRBJ1-3, with D possibly matching TRBD1 (5 bases). The V end lost 3 bases, the J end lost 2 bases, and 5 bases lay between the germline ends. The germline V gene has CDR1 SGHTA and CDR2 FQGNSA. The CDR3 is 13 residues long. DNA for the CDR3: TGTGCCAGCAGCTTGACAGCTGGAAACACCATATATTTT. Its protein product is CASSLTAGNTIYF.

This clone has just a few counts. Other nucleotide sequences in the sample specify the same CDR3. The CDR3 bases are TGTGCCTGGAGTGTGTTGCTGAACACTGAAGCTTTCTTT. Its protein product is CAWSVLLNTEAFF. This sequence joins TRBV30 and TRBJ1-1; D is unclear. This CDR3 is 13 amino acids long. Germline lookup yields CDR1 GTSNPN and CDR2 SVGIG (reference sequence). Trimming removed 0 bases at V and 0 bases at J, with 5 bases between.

This sequence joins TRBV4-1 and TRBJ1-1; 8 bases align to TRBD1. V trimming: 4 bases; J trimming: 1 base; junction bases outside the gene matches: 5. Germline V gene lookup returns CDR1 MGHRA and CDR2 YSYEKL. The CDR3 is 15 residues long. CDR3 protein: CASSPGQGPNTEAFF. In nucleotides, the CDR3 is TGCGCCAGCAGCCCTGGACAGGGACCGAACACTGAAGCTTTCTTT.

V and J are TRBV7-9 and TRBJ1-1; D might be TRBD1 (6 bases). Germline loops: CDR1 SEHNR, CDR2 FQNEAQ (reference sequence). V lost 5 bases and J lost 8, with 18 bases in between. CDR3 length equals 14 residues. In nucleotides, the CDR3 is TGTGCCAGCAGCCTAGGACAGTGGGAGATCGAAGCTTTCTTT. Encoded protein: CASSLGQWEIEAFF.

The chain joins TRBV5-4 to TRBJ1-1; the D is unclear. There are 12 residues in the CDR3. CDR1 and CDR2 from the germline V gene are SGHNT and YYREEE (reference sequence). Trimming pared 4 bases from V and 5 bases from J, leaving 9 bases between. The CDR3 region has the DNA TGTGCCAGCAGCCTGCCGGGGACTGAAGCTTTCTTT. It encodes CASSLPGTEAFF. Full variable domain (remainder filled in from reference TRBV5-4 and TRBJ1-1): ETGVTQSPTHLIKTRGQQVTLRCSSQSGHNTVSWYQQALGQGPQFIFQYYREEENGRGNFPPRFSGLQFPNYSSELNVNALELDDSALYLCASSLPGTEAFFGQGTRLTVV.

This clone appeared once. The V call is TRBV7-6, the J call TRBJ2-1; weak D call: TRBD2 (6 bases). CDR1 is SGHVS and CDR2 is FNYEAQ in the germline V gene. The V and J ends lost 4 bases and 2 bases respectively, with 15 bases between them. This CDR3 has 16 residues. CDR3: CASSWKRGSAYNEQFF. CDR3 in DNA: TGTGCCAGCAGCTGGAAACGGGGGTCAGCCTACAATGAGCAGTTCTTC.

This chain joins TRBV6-6 and TRBJ2-5, with D possibly being TRBD1 (5 bases). The CDR3 has 14 amino acids. From germline, CDR1 is MNHNY and CDR2 SVGAGI (reference sequence). Trimming removed 5 bases from V and 5 bases from J, with 15 bases in between. CDR3 amino acids: CASSISGFRETQYF. In DNA, the CDR3 is TGTGCCAGCAGTATCTCAGGGTTTCGGGAGACCCAGTACTTC.

The chain is built from TRBV5-6 and TRBJ2-2, with no clear D. Trimming cost V 0 bases and J 4 bases, with 13 bases left between them. The germline gives CDR1 SGHDT, CDR2 YYEEEE. The CDR3 sequence is 16 residues long. CDR3 sequence reads: CASSLGSLKGTGELFF. The CDR3 DNA reads as TGTGCCAGCAGCTTGGGCTCCCTCAAGGGCACCGGGGAGCTGTTTTTT.

V usage is TRBV7-3 and J usage is TRBJ2-7; the D gene is possibly TRBD2 (5 bases). Germline-derived CDR1 and CDR2 are SGHTA and FQGTGA. Trimming cost V 1 base and J 6 bases, with 13 bases left between them. This CDR3 has 14 amino acids. The CDR3 reads CASSLMAGGSEQYF. CDR3 nucleotides: TGTGCCAGCAGCTTAATGGCTGGAGGCTCCGAGCAGTACTTC.

This clone showed up many times. Other nucleotide sequences in the sample specify the same CDR3. The chain carries TRBV4-1 and TRBJ1-4, with D maybe TRBD1 (6 bases). This CDR3 comprises 13 residues. The V gene lost 2 bases and the J gene lost 11 bases, with 12 bases spanning the gap. Germline-derived CDR1 and CDR2 are MGHRA and YSYEKL. CDR3 coding DNA: TGCGCCAGCAGCCAAATGACAGGTTCGAAACTGTTTTTT. Translation gives CASSQMTGSKLFF.

V and J are TRBV2 and TRBJ1-5; 8 bases fit TRBD1. Germline values: CDR1 SNHLY, CDR2 FYNNEI. The CDR3 is 13 amino acids. Trimming took 5 bases from V and 7 from J; bases not matched to a gene: 4. The CDR3 region has the DNA TGTGCCAGCAGTCGACAGGGGAACCAGCCCCAGCATTTT. Its protein product is CASSRQGNQPQHF.

This clone showed up just once. V and J are TRBV11-2 and TRBJ1-1, with a possible D match to TRBD1 (6 bases). The length of the CDR3 is 14 residues. The ends were cut back, 5 bases at V and 5 bases at J, with 15 bases in the middle. The germline gives CDR1 SGHAT, CDR2 FQNNGV. This chain's CDR3 is CASSPDRLGTEAFF. The CDR3 coding sequence is TGTGCCAGCAGCCCCGACAGGCTGGGGACTGAAGCTTTCTTT.

The V call is TRBV29-1, the J call TRBJ1-5; 10 bases agree with TRBD1. After removal of 7 bases from V and 7 bases from J, the junction contained 10 bases not matched to a gene. The CDR3 spans 14 residues. CDR1 and CDR2 (germline): SQVTM, ANQGSEA. DNA of the CDR3: TGCAGCGCCAATACCGGGACAGGGGACCAGCCCCAGCATTTT. It yields the protein CSANTGTGDQPQHF. The full variable domain, its missing parts supplied by reference TRBV29-1 and TRBJ1-5, is SAVISQKPSRDICQRGTSLTIQCQVDSQVTMMFWYRQQPGQSLTLIATANQGSEATYESGFVIDKFPISRPNLTFSTLTVSNMSPEDSSIYLCSANTGTGDQPQHFGDGTRLSIL.

V usage is TRBV21-1 and J usage is TRBJ2-1; the DNA was not compared with TRBD2, the D call given in the table. TRBV21-1 is a documented pseudogene. The CDR3 has 16 amino acids. CDR3 residues: CASSSSGTSGYNEQFF. In DNA form, the CDR3 reads TGTGCCAGCAGCTCCTCCGGGACTAGCGGCTACAATGAGCAGTTCTTC.

This clone was seen only a few times. The chain employs TRBV30 and TRBJ2-7, with D possibly matching TRBD1 (6 bases). Germline V CDR1 and CDR2: GTSNPN, SVGIG (reference sequence). There are 16 residues in the CDR3. Trimming removed 1 base from V and 2 bases from J, with 18 bases in between. This chain's CDR3 is CAWSAYATGTPYEQYF. CDR3 DNA: TGTGCCTGGAGTGCCTACGCCACAGGGACCCCCTACGAGCAGTACTTC. Drawing the rest from reference TRBV30 and TRBJ2-7, the complete variable domain is SQTIHQWPATLVQPVGSPLSLECTVEGTSNPNLYWYRQAAGRGLQLLFYSVGIGQISSEVPQNLSASRPQDRQFILSSKKLLLSDSGFYLCAWSAYATGTPYEQYFGPGTRLTVT.

The sample holds many counts of this clone. The chain combines TRBV4-3 with TRBJ2-7, with 7 nucleotides matching TRBD1. V lost 3 bases and J lost 6; bases outside the gene matches: 14. The CDR3 is 16 amino acids. Germline lookup yields CDR1 LGHNA and CDR2 YSLEER. Here the CDR3 reads CASSQTFGTVYSEQYF. CDR3 sequence (DNA): TGCGCCAGCAGCCAGACCTTCGGGACAGTGTATAGCGAGCAGTACTTC.

Only one count was recorded for this clone. This sequence joins TRBV5-6 and TRBJ2-7; a possible D gene is TRBD1 (5 bases). The germline gives CDR1 SGHDT, CDR2 YYEEEE. The CDR3 runs 15 residues. Trimming stripped 4 bases from V and 3 bases from J, with 17 bases between. The CDR3 DNA follows: TGTGCCAGCAGCCGGAGTGGGGCTCCCCTCTACGAGCAGTACTTC. It yields the protein CASSRSGAPLYEQYF. Supplemented by reference TRBV5-6 and TRBJ2-7, the full variable domain reads DAGVTQSPTHLIKTRGQQVTLRCSPKSGHDTVSWYQQALGQGPQFIFQYYEEEERQRGNFPDRFSGHQFPNYSSELNVNALLLGDSALYLCASSRSGAPLYEQYFGPGTRLTVT.

This chain uses TRBV6-5 with TRBJ1-5; 9 nucleotides match TRBD1. Germline lookup yields CDR1 MNHEY and CDR2 SVGAGI. This CDR3 is 13 amino acids long. V lost 5 bases and J lost 7; bases outside the gene matches: 3. The CDR3 region is CASSTGQGQPQHF. DNA of the CDR3: TGTGCCAGCAGTACGGGACAGGGCCAGCCCCAGCATTTT.